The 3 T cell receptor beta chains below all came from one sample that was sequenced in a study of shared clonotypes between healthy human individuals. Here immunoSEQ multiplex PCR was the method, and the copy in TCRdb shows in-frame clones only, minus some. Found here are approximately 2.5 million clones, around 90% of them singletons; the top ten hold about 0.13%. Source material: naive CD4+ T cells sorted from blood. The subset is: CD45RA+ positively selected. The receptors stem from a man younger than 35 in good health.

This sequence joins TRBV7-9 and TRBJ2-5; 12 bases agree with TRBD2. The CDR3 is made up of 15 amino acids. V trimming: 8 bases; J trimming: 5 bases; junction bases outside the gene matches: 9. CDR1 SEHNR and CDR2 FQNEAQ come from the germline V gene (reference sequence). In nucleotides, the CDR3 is TGTGCCAGCTCGTCTAGCGGGAGGGCCAGGGAGACCCAGTACTTC. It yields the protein CASSSSGRARETQYF.

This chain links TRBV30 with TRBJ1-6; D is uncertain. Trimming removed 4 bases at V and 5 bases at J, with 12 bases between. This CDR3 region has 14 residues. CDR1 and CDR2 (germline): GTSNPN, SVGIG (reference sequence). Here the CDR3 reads CAWTATGNNSPLHF. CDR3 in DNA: TGTGCCTGGACGGCTACGGGGAATAATTCACCCCTCCACTTT.

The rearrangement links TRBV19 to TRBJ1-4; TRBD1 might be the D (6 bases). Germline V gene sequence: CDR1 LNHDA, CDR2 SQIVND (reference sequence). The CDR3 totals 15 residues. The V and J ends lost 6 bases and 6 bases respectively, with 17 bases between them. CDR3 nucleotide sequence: TGTGCCAGTAGCCTCGAGGGGGGGCGCGATGAAAAACTGTTTTTT. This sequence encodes CASSLEGGRDEKLFF.